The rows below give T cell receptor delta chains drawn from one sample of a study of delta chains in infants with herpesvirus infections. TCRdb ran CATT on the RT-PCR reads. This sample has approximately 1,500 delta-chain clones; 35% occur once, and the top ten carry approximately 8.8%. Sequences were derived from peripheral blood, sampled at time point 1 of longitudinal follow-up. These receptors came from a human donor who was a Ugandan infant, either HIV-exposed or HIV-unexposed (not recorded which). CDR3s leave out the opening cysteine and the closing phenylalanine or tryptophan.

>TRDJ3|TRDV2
ACDTGGYSSWDTRQMF
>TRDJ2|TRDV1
ALGPRGAQLF
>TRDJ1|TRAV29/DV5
AAKPPSYWTYTDKLI
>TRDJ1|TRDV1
ALGEREGGFLRRTGAGDKLI
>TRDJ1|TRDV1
ALGAINPTSYETGEDTDKLI
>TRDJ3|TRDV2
ACDTVLGDKNSWDTRQMF
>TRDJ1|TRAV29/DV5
AASCYAGGPTDKLI
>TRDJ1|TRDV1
ALGEISYYPYTDKLI
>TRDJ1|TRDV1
ALGDLGGGYVTLI
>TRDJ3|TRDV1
ALGDPQLSPWGIHQSSWDTRQMF
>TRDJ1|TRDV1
ALGDSLFLAPCYWGPNKEYTDKLI
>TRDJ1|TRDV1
ALGELLPRVLGPDKLI
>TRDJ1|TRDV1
ALGLDLLRGIRALNTDKLI
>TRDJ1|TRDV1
ALGSLSQGGPLYTDKLI